This TCR beta chain was identified in a study of T cells in Graves' hyperthyroidism and ophthalmopathy. The TCR beta CDR3 regions underwent amplification using RNA transcripts as the source. First-round RT-PCR of the TCR CDR3 relied on the HTBI primer set. Via MiXCR, TCRdb re-called the multiplex PCR reads, giving one row per CDR3 protein. This sample carries 550,000 to 600,000 distinct CDR3 sequences, 15% to 20% of them seen once, and the ten largest clones take 18%. This clonotype was observed at least ten times. The CDR3 runs to 14 residues. Germline CDR1 reads MDHEN; CDR2 reads SYDVKM. Trimming stripped 3 bases from V and 4 bases from J, with 10 bases between.

This rearrangement joins TRBV28 to TRBJ1-5, with D perhaps matching TRBD1 (5 bases). Sequencing input: blood. The clonotype comes from a woman aged 18 to 35 with Graves' hyperthyroidism. The CDR3 DNA is TGTGCCAGCAGTTTCTGGGGGGGTAATCAGCCCCAGCATTTT. As protein: CASSFWGGNQPQHF.